The source of this T cell receptor (beta chain) is a study of CD8+CD57+ T cells in acquired aplastic anemia. Study-wide context: Average DNA yield from sorted CD4+ and CD8+ cells was around 3.2 ug.

Genomic DNA was employed as the template in profiling TCR beta VDJ and CDR3. Via MiXCR, TCRdb re-called the reads, giving one row per CDR3 protein. The sample shows about 180,000 distinct CDR3 sequences, less than 55% of them seen only once. The sample holds a few counts of this clonotype. V was clipped by 3 bases and J by 2 bases, with 11 bases between them. The CDR3 is 15 amino acids. CDR1 and CDR2 (germline): SNHLY, FYNNEI. Sequencing input: sorted CD4+, CD8+, or CD8+CD57+ T cells (not recorded which) from PBMCs. This receptor was identified in a human donor in good health. The chain couples TRBV2 to TRBJ2-1; D may be TRBD2 (7 bases). The CDR3 coding sequence is TGTGCCAGCAGTGACGGAGGGGGGGCCTACAATGAGCAGTTCTTC. This gives the protein CASSDGGGAYNEQFF.